The entry below gives a single TCR beta chain sequence along with its context. The data belong to a study of T cell changes during pregnancy in multiple sclerosis. CDR1 and CDR2 from the germline V gene are MDHEN and SYDVKM. V was pared by 6 bases and J by 1 base, with 2 bases of the junction left unmatched. The CDR3 is 13 residues long. Sequencing was performed with immunoSEQ multiplex PCR; in TCRdb, only in-frame clones are kept and a portion is missing. Of 20,000 to 30,000 clones in the sample, roughly nine tenths were seen once. The source was CD8+ T cells from peripheral blood mononuclear cells, collected in the second trimester of pregnancy. The rearrangement links TRBV28 to TRBJ2-5, with 7 bases aligning to TRBD1. This clonotype originated in a female donor with multiple sclerosis, enrolled in a pregnancy study. CDR3 sequence: CASRGTAQETQYF. CDR3 sequence (DNA): TGTGCCAGCAGGGGGACAGCCCAAGAGACCCAGTACTTC.